These 5 T cell receptor beta chains originate from one sample sequenced in a study of T cells in Graves' hyperthyroidism and ophthalmopathy. TCR beta CDR3 regions were amplified from RNA. A set of HTBI primers served as the primers for a first-round RT-PCR of the TCR CDR3. TCRdb fed the multiplex PCR reads into MiXCR, producing one record per CDR3 protein. The sample has about 760,000 distinct CDR3 sequences, roughly 32% seen once. Sequencing used blood. Receptor source: a woman aged 40 to 55 with Graves' hyperthyroidism.

The rearrangement links TRBV7-2 to TRBJ2-2; 8 bases line up with TRBD1. The CDR3 consists of 16 residues. With V trimmed by 3 bases and J by 5 bases, 8 bases remained unmatched. CDR1 is SGHTA and CDR2 is FQGNSA in the germline V gene. CDR3 region: CASSFGRGLWTGELFF. The CDR3 DNA is TGTGCCAGCAGCTTTGGCAGGGGGCTTTGGACCGGGGAGCTGTTTTTT.

This clonotype was seen at least ten times. The CDR3 DNA is TGTGCCATCAGTGAGTCGATGGACAGCAACACTGAAGCTTTCTTT. This encodes CAISESMDSNTEAFF. The chain recombines TRBV10-3 with TRBJ1-1; a possible D gene is TRBD1 (6 bases). Trimming stripped 0 bases from V and 2 bases from J, with 10 bases between. CDR1 is ENHRY and CDR2 is SYGVKD in the germline V gene. This CDR3 spans 15 amino acids.

The CDR3 sequence: CASSSSIVNSGNTIYF. DNA for the CDR3: TGTGCCAGCAGCTCAAGTATAGTAAACTCTGGAAACACCATATATTTT. The rearrangement links TRBV7-9 to TRBJ1-3; no clear D gene. V lost 4 bases and J lost 0, with 13 bases in between. CDR1 is SEHNR and CDR2 is FQNEAQ in the germline V gene (reference sequence). The CDR3 has 16 residues.

This clonotype was seen a handful of times. This CDR3 is CASSPGPGQSPNQPQHF. CDR3 nucleotide sequence: TGTGCCAGCAGCCCCGGTCCCGGACAGAGTCCAAATCAGCCCCAGCATTTT. The genes are TRBV7-2 and TRBJ1-5; TRBD1 might be the D (6 bases). The CDR3 contains 17 residues. Trimming left V 5 bases short and J 4 bases short, with 21 bases between. CDR1 and CDR2 (germline): SGHTA, FQGNSA.

This clonotype occurred many times. CDR3 in amino acids: CASSSADSIYGYTF. The DNA for the CDR3 is TGTGCCAGCAGTTCCGCCGATTCCATCTATGGCTACACCTTC. This chain joins TRBV25-1 and TRBJ1-2; no reliable D call. This CDR3 region has 14 residues. V was trimmed by 5 bases and J by 4 bases, leaving 14 bases between them. From germline, CDR1 is MGHDK and CDR2 SYGVNS.